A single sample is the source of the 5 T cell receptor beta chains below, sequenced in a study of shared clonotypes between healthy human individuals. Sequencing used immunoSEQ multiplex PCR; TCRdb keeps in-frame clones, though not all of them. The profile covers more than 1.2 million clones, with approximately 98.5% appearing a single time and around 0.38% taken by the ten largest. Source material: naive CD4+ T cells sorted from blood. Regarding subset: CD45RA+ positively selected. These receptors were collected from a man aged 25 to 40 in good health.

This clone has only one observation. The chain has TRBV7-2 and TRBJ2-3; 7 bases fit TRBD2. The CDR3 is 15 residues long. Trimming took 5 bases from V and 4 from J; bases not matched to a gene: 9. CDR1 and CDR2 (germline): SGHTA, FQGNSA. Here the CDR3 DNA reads TGTGCCAGCAGCGAAGAGGGCGGGAGTCCAGATACGCAGTATTTT. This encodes CASSEEGGSPDTQYF.

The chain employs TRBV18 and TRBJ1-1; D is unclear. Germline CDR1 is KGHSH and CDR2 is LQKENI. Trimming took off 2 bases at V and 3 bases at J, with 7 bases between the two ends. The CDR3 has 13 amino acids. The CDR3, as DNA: TGTGCCAGCTCACCAAGTATAGACACTGAAGCTTTCTTT. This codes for CASSPSIDTEAFF.

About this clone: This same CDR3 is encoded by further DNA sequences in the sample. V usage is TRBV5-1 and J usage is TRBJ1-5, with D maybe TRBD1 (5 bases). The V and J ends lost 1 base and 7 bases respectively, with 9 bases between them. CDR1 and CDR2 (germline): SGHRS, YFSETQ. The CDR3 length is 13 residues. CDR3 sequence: CASSLSGGQPQHF. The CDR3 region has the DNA TGCGCCAGCAGCTTGTCCGGGGGGCAGCCCCAGCATTTT.

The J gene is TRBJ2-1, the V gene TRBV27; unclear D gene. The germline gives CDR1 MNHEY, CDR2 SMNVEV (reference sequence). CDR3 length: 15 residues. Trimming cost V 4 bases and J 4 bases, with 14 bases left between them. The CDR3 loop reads CASSWEGPQYNEQFF. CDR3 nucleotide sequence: TGTGCCAGCAGTTGGGAAGGGCCCCAATACAATGAGCAGTTCTTC.

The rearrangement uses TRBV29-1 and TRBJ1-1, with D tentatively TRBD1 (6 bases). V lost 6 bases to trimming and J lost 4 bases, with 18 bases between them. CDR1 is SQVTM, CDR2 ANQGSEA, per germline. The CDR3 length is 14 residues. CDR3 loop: CSVMGFIGGTEAFF. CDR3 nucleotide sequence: TGCAGCGTCATGGGGTTCATAGGGGGCACTGAAGCTTTCTTT.